The present T cell receptor (beta chain) was sequenced within a study of blood T cell repertoires in COVID-19. Per the study methods: Estimation of nucleated cell counts relied on the amplification of reference gene primers. The table came from immunoSEQ multiplex PCR; TCRdb's copy has only in-frame clones and leaves some out. Clone size and V and J calls were adopted from that table, with D and trimming inferred from the DNA. The table shows a few hundred thousand clones, with approximately 83% occurring only once. Germline CDR1 and CDR2: MNHEY and SMNVEV (reference sequence). Between the trimmed V and J ends, which lost 6 bases and 4 bases, there was a span of 16 bases. The length of the CDR3 is 15 residues. Individuals drawn from about two dozen US areas were about 18 to 90 years old. Each participant's cohort was designated according to participant-reported clinical history.

V and J are TRBV27 and TRBJ2-1; TRBD2 is a possible D gene (6 bases). The sequenced material came from PBMCs or T cells enriched from blood (not recorded which). The receptor's source is a woman in her thirties or forties with acute COVID-19. CDR3 nucleotides: TGTGCCAGCAGGCCTGGGGGAGGTGGGTACAATGAGCAGTTCTTC. Protein sequence: CASRPGGGGYNEQFF.